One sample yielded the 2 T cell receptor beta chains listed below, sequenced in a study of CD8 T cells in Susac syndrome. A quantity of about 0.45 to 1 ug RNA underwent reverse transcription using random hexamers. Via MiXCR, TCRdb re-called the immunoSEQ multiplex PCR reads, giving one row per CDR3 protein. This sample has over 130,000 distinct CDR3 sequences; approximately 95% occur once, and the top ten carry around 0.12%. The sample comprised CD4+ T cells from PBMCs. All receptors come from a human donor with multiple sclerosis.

The CDR3 sequence is CASSQAGTGSHYGYTF. CDR3 bases: TGCGCCAGCAGCCAAGCTGGGACAGGGTCACACTATGGCTACACCTTC. The V call is TRBV4-1, the J call TRBJ1-2; 9 bases are a match to TRBD1. The CDR3 runs to 16 residues. Losses at the gene ends were 1 base for V and 3 bases for J; bases not matched to a gene: 6. Looked up from germline, CDR1 is MGHRA and CDR2 is YSYEKL.

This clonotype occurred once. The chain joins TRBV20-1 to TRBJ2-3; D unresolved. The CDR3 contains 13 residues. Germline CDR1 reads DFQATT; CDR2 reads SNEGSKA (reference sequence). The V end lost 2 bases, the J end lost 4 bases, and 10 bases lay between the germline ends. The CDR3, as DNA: TGCAGTGCTAGAACAGCTTGGGCAGATACGCAGTATTTT. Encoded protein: CSARTAWADTQYF.